Following are 7 T cell receptor beta chains from one sample sequenced in a study of shared clonotypes between healthy human individuals. CD45RO-negative CD8 cells positively selected for CCR7 made up the naive population, which excluded terminally differentiated effector memory CD45RA+ cells. TCRdb's copy holds only in-frame clones and misses some; the assay was immunoSEQ multiplex PCR. This sample has about 1,900,000 clones, with roughly 95% found just once. Sequencing was done on a sample of naive CD8+ T cells sorted from blood. These receptors all stem from a man aged 18 to 30 in good health.

Points on this clone: This sample also contains other DNA sequences that code for the same CDR3. The rearrangement links TRBV27 to TRBJ2-3, with D possibly being TRBD1 or TRBD2 (5 bases each). Germline V gene lookup returns CDR1 MNHEY and CDR2 SMNVEV (reference sequence). V lost 2 bases and J 1 base, leaving 13 bases between the germline ends. This CDR3 has 16 residues. CDR3 nucleotides: TGTGCCAGCAGTTTAGGGGCGGGTGGGGGCACAGATACGCAGTATTTT. Translating it yields CASSLGAGGGTDTQYF.

In this sample, this clone turned up once. This chain joins TRBV2 and TRBJ2-6; D is perhaps TRBD1 (6 bases). Trimming pared 3 bases from V and 1 base from J, leaving 13 bases between. This CDR3 contains 17 residues. The germline V gene has CDR1 SNHLY and CDR2 FYNNEI. This chain's CDR3 is CASSDVDSRSGANVLTF. CDR3 nucleotide sequence: TGTGCCAGCAGTGATGTGGACAGTCGATCTGGGGCCAACGTCCTGACTTTC.

The chain uses TRBV5-4 and TRBJ1-2; 7 nucleotides align to TRBD1. CDR3 length: 16 residues. The junction had 13 bases not matched to a gene; V was cut back by 0 bases and J by 8 bases. The V gene's germline CDR1 is SGHNT and CDR2 YYREEE (reference sequence). The CDR3 sequence: CASSLDPLTGAGGYTF. The CDR3 coding sequence is TGTGCCAGCAGCTTGGACCCCCTCACAGGGGCAGGAGGCTACACCTTC.

The genes are TRBV4-1 and TRBJ1-4, with TRBD1 as a possible D gene (6 bases). The CDR3 contains 16 residues. Germline CDR1 reads MGHRA; CDR2 reads YSYEKL. Trimming cost V 4 bases and J 7 bases, with 19 bases left between them. The CDR3 protein is CASSPLGGGLGEKLFF. The CDR3 coding sequence is TGCGCCAGCAGCCCGTTGGGGGGGGGCCTAGGTGAAAAACTGTTTTTT.

This clone was picked up one time. The sample has other DNA sequences that encode this CDR3 too. This CDR3 reads CASSLGPGTDTQYF. CDR3 bases: TGTGCCAGCAGCCTCGGACCTGGGACAGATACGCAGTATTTT. The chain is built from TRBV11-2 and TRBJ2-3; D gene uncertain. There are 14 residues in the CDR3. Germline CDR1 is SGHAT and CDR2 is FQNNGV. The germline V and J ends were trimmed by 5 bases and 3 bases, with 12 bases remaining between them.

V usage is TRBV6-1 and J usage is TRBJ2-1; tentative D call: TRBD1 (6 bases). The CDR3 extends over 15 amino acids. Germline CDR1 is MNHNS and CDR2 is SASEGT. Deletions cut 6 bases from V and 0 bases from J, with 12 bases between. This CDR3 is CASRAVGGSYNEQFF. The CDR3 nucleotides are TGTGCCAGCAGGGCTGTAGGGGGCTCCTACAATGAGCAGTTCTTC.

The chain is built from TRBV29-1 and TRBJ2-7; unclear D gene. Germline V gene sequence: CDR1 SQVTM, CDR2 ANQGSEA. Trimming took off 3 bases at V and 0 bases at J, with 9 bases between the two ends. The CDR3 loop spans 13 amino acids. The CDR3 DNA sequence: TGCAGCGTTGATTCCAGAGACTCCTACGAGCAGTACTTC. Protein sequence: CSVDSRDSYEQYF.